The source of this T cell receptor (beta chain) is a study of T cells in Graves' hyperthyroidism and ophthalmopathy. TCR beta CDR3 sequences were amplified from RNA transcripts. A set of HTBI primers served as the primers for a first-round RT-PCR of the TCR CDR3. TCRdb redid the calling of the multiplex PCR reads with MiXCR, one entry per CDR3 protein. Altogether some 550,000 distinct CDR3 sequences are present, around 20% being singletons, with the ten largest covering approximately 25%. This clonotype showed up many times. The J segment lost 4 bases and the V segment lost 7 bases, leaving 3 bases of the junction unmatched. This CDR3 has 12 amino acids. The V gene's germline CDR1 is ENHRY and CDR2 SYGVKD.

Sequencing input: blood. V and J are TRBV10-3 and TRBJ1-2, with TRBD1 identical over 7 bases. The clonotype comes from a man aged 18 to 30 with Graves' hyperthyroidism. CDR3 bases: TGTGCCATCAATTCAGGGGGCTATGGCTACACCTTC. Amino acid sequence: CAINSGGYGYTF.